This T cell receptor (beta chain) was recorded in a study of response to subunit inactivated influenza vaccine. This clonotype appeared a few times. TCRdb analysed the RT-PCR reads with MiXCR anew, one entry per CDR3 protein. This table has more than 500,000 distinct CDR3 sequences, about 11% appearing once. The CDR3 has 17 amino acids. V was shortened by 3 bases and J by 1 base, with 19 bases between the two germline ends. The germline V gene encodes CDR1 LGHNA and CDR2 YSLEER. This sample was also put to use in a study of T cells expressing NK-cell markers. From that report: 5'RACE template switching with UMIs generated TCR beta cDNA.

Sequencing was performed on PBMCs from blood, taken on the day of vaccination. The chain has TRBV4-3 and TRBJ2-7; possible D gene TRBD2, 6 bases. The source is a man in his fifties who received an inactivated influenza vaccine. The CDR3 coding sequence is TGCGCCAGCAGCCAGGGAGACCCTTGGGGGGAATCCTACGAGCAGTACTTC. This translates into CASSQGDPWGESYEQYF.